A few counts support the clone carrying this T cell receptor beta chain. The antigen is not known. The data originate from a study of T cell repertoires in cytomegalovirus infection. Study as a whole: HLA-C-restricted CMV epitopes, recently identified, and well-studied HLA-B-restricted ones were used by the study. Indications came from public TCR beta signatures; they pointed to CMV infection and to a matching HLA type. Study outcomes and limitations: CMV-specific HLA-C-restricted TCR beta clonotypes dominated the ex vivo response.

TCRdb re-called the reads through MiXCR, storing one row per CDR3 protein. The sample carries about 830,000 distinct CDR3 sequences, 30% to 35% recorded once. Germline loops: CDR1 LNHDA, CDR2 SQIVND (reference sequence). The CDR3 has 13 residues. Trimming took off 4 bases at V and 7 bases at J, with 10 bases between the two ends. This clonotype originated in a human donor in good health (CMV status not recorded). Some clones in this sample may be carry-over from other donors' samples. This chain links TRBV19 with TRBJ2-2; no clear D gene. The sequencing here drew on cultured CD8+ T cells from PBMCs, taken from culture after CMV antigen stimulation. CDR3 region: CASSNGLGGELFF. Here the CDR3 DNA reads TGTGCCAGTAGTAACGGGCTTGGCGGGGAGCTGTTTTTT.